The 17 T cell receptor beta chains below come from one sample, sequenced in a study of cytomegalovirus exposure and HLA in healthy donors. 60 Vbeta and 13 Jbeta primers were used in PCR. Repertoires were generated with immunoSEQ multiplex PCR, while TCRdb's copy carries only in-frame clones and drops some. The sample holds around 100,000 clones; 65% to 85% are singletons and the top ten take roughly 4%. Sequences were obtained from PBMCs. The receptor source for this set is a man between 45 and 60 years old in good health and CMV-seropositive.

The chain carries TRBV11-1 and TRBJ2-7; D perhaps matches TRBD1 (5 bases). This CDR3 contains 13 residues. In germline, CDR1 is SGHAT, CDR2 FQDESV (reference sequence). Trimming took off 1 base at V and 1 base at J, with 5 bases between the two ends. CDR3 nucleotides: TGTGCCAGCAGCTTAGGACAGTCCTACGAGCAGTACTTC. Encoded protein: CASSLGQSYEQYF.

This rearrangement joins TRBV27 to TRBJ1-1; 9 bases are a match to TRBD1. The CDR3 contains 16 residues. Per the germline V gene, CDR1 is MNHEY and CDR2 is SMNVEV (reference sequence). The V and J ends lost 2 bases and 11 bases, in that order; junction bases with no gene match: 15. The CDR3 nucleotides read TGTGCCAGCAGTTTAGTTAGTGGACAGGGGCCACGACTCGCTTTCTTT. It codes for CASSLVSGQGPRLAFF.

CDR3 sequence (DNA): TGTGCCAGCAGTTTGTCCGGACAGGTCGCCTCCTACGAGCAGTACTTC. Its protein product is CASSLSGQVASYEQYF. The chain carries TRBV27 and TRBJ2-7, with 7 bases matching TRBD1. Germline V gene data show CDR1 as MNHEY and CDR2 as SMNVEV (reference sequence). Trimming at V came to 3 bases and at J to 0 bases, leaving 8 bases not matched to a gene. This CDR3 region has 16 residues.

A few counts support this clone. The V and J genes are TRBV21-1 and TRBJ2-1; the tabulated D call, TRBD2, remains unverified against the DNA. TRBV21-1 counts as a pseudogene. The CDR3 runs to 15 residues. The CDR3 nucleotides read TGTGCCAGCAGCACCCGACTAGCAGTCCACAATGAGCAGTTCTTC. Translation gives CASSTRLAVHNEQFF.

The rearrangement joins TRBV25-1 to TRBJ2-7; 11 bases line up with TRBD2. The V segment lost 0 bases and the J segment 7 bases; nucleotides outside the gene matches: 8. CDR3 length: 16 amino acids. Per germline, CDR1 MGHDK and CDR2 SYGVNS. The chain's CDR3 is CASSEYITSGRWEQYF. For the CDR3, the DNA is TGTGCCAGCAGTGAATATATAACTAGCGGGAGATGGGAGCAGTACTTC.

The chain is built from TRBV5-8 and TRBJ2-4; TRBD2 aligns across 7 bases. Trimming at V came to 0 bases and at J to 0 bases, leaving 15 bases not matched to a gene. CDR1 and CDR2 (germline): SGHTS, YDEGEE. The CDR3 loop spans 20 amino acids. CDR3 sequence (DNA): TGTGCCAGCAGCTTGGTCTTGTGGGGAGCGGGACTCCTAGCCAAAAACATTCAGTACTTC. Translating it yields CASSLVLWGAGLLAKNIQYF.

This clone was observed a handful of times. The chain joins TRBV5-1 to TRBJ1-4; 7 bases line up with TRBD1. CDR3 size: 14 residues. J gave up 3 bases and V 4 bases, and 3 bases lay outside the gene matches. In germline, CDR1 is SGHRS, CDR2 YFSETQ. In nucleotides, the CDR3 is TGCGCCAGCAGCCTCACAGGGGCTAATGAAAAACTGTTTTTT. It encodes CASSLTGANEKLFF.

CDR3: CASSPHRDTGEQYF. In DNA form, the CDR3 reads TGTGCCAGCTCACCCCACAGGGACACTGGCGAGCAGTACTTC. This chain joins TRBV18 and TRBJ2-7, with D possibly being TRBD1 (6 bases). This CDR3 is 14 amino acids long. Looked up from germline, CDR1 is KGHSH and CDR2 is LQKENI. V dropped 3 bases and J dropped 6 bases, with 15 bases sitting between them.

This chain joins TRBV19 and TRBJ1-5; 8 nucleotides line up with TRBD1. J gave up 5 bases and V 9 bases, and 6 bases lay outside the gene matches. The CDR3 totals 13 residues. Germline V lookup: CDR1 LNHDA, CDR2 SQIVND (reference sequence). The CDR3: CASADRVDQPQHF. CDR3 DNA sequence: TGTGCCAGCGCGGACAGGGTAGATCAGCCCCAGCATTTT.

On this clone itself: A junction boundary mismatches the germline segment, possibly from a read error. This CDR3 is CASSPKHHF. CDR3 DNA: TGTGCCAGCAGCCCAAAGCACCACTTC. This rearrangement joins TRBV5-8 to TRBJ1-2, with unresolved D. Germline CDR1 reads SGHTS; CDR2 reads YDEGEE. The CDR3 length is 9 residues.

The chain couples TRBV19 to TRBJ2-2, with TRBD2 matching over 7 bases. V trimming: 2 bases; J trimming: 2 bases; junction bases outside the gene matches: 2. Germline V gene lookup returns CDR1 LNHDA and CDR2 SQIVND (reference sequence). This CDR3 comprises 15 residues. The DNA of the CDR3 is TGTGCCAGTAGTATAAGCGGGACCAACACCGGGGAGCTGTTTTTT. This encodes CASSISGTNTGELFF.

A word on this clone: At one end the junction does not follow the germline gene, possibly because of a read error. This chain's CDR3 is CASSTLRTGPKDDEHFF. The DNA for the CDR3 is TGCGCCAGCAGCACACTCCGGACAGGTCCAAAAGACGATGAGCATTTCTTC. The V and J genes are TRBV5-1 and TRBJ2-1; TRBD1 matches at 7 bases. Germline V CDR1 and CDR2: SGHRS, YFSETQ. This CDR3 spans 17 amino acids. Looking up the rest from reference TRBV5-1 and TRBJ2-1 gives the full variable domain: KAGVTQTPRYLIKTRGQQVTLSCSPISGHRSVSWYQQTPGQGLQFLFEYFSETQRNKGNFPGRFSGRQFSNSRSEMNVSTLELGDSALYLCASSTLRTGPKDDEHFFGPGTRLTVL.

This clone was observed a single time. The chain uses TRBV4-3 and TRBJ2-4, with D possibly being TRBD1 (7 bases). Germline V gene sequence: CDR1 LGHNA, CDR2 YSLEER. CDR3 length equals 15 residues. The V gene lost 3 bases and the J gene lost 6 bases, with 15 bases spanning the gap. Here the CDR3 DNA reads TGCGCCAGCAGCCAGGAGGGGGCGCGGGGAAACATTCAGTACTTC. Translated: CASSQEGARGNIQYF.

V gene TRBV5-1 combines with J gene TRBJ2-1; the match to TRBD2 covers 10 bases. The ends lost 0 bases at V and 9 bases at J; junction bases unmatched: 6. Germline CDR1 SGHRS, CDR2 YFSETQ. The CDR3 extends over 15 amino acids. The CDR3 region has the DNA TGCGCCAGCAGCTTGGAAGCGGGAGGGGGGAGTGAGCAGTTCTTC. Protein: CASSLEAGGGSEQFF.

The chain recombines TRBV2 with TRBJ1-5; TRBD1 aligns across 7 bases. The CDR3 has 14 residues. V lost 5 bases to trimming and J lost 1 base; unmatched junction nucleotides: 2. Germline CDR1 SNHLY, CDR2 FYNNEI. This CDR3 reads CASSRDRSNQPQHF. The CDR3 region has the DNA TGTGCCAGCAGTCGGGACAGAAGCAATCAGCCCCAGCATTTT.

This chain joins TRBV30 and TRBJ2-1, with TRBD1 identical over 8 bases. The CDR3 totals 15 residues. The ends lost 0 bases at V and 7 bases at J; junction bases unmatched: 8. Germline V gives CDR1 GTSNPN, CDR2 SVGIG (reference sequence). The CDR3 region is CAWSVGQGRWNEQFF. The CDR3 nucleotides read TGTGCCTGGAGTGTTGGACAGGGAAGGTGGAATGAGCAGTTCTTC.

This chain links TRBV11-2 with TRBJ2-3, with 8 bases lining up with TRBD2. The length of the CDR3 is 17 residues. Germline CDR1 is SGHAT and CDR2 is FQNNGV. V shed 5 bases and J 0 bases; nucleotides not matched to a gene: 10. DNA for the CDR3: TGTGCCAGCAGCCGATTGCGGGGGGCGCTTAGCACAGATACGCAGTATTTT. It codes for CASSRLRGALSTDTQYF.